The rows below give T cell receptor beta chains drawn from one sample of a study of cytomegalovirus exposure and HLA in healthy donors. The method was immunoSEQ multiplex PCR; TCRdb's version includes in-frame clones alone and lacks a portion of them. Seen here are tens of thousands of clones, 60% to 85% observed once, and the top ten hold 3.3%. The material sequenced was PBMCs. The receptors derive from a woman between 40 and 55 years old in good health and CMV-seropositive. Both conserved end residues are part of each CDR3. A D gene is named only where the DNA matches it firmly. Some rows mark clone size as missing; the rest say once, few, many or name a class of expanded clone.

v_gene: TRBV7-3; abundance: once; j_gene: TRBJ2-1; d_gene: TRBD1; CDR3aa: CASSFRQGGNEQFF; CDR3nt: TGTGCCAGCAGCTTCCGACAGGGCGGCAATGAGCAGTTCTTC
v_gene: TRBV25-1; abundance: .; j_gene: TRBJ2-2; d_gene: TRBD1; CDR3aa: CASGRGTGAYTGELFF; CDR3nt: TGTGCCAGCGGACGCGGGACAGGAGCTTACACCGGGGAGCTGTTTTTT
v_gene: TRBV7-2; abundance: .; j_gene: TRBJ2-3; d_gene: .; CDR3aa: CASSWKRFGTDTQYF; CDR3nt: TGTGCCAGCAGCTGGAAGCGGTTTGGCACAGATACGCAGTATTTT
v_gene: TRBV5-5; abundance: .; j_gene: TRBJ1-1; d_gene: TRBD1; CDR3aa: CASRGTGNTEAFF; CDR3nt: TGTGCCAGCAGGGGGACAGGAAACACTGAAGCTTTCTTT
v_gene: TRBV25-1; abundance: once; j_gene: TRBJ2-1; d_gene: TRBD1; CDR3aa: CANRDRGKGNEQFF; CDR3nt: TGTGCCAACCGGGACAGGGGAAAAGGTAATGAGCAGTTCTTC
v_gene: TRBV4-2; abundance: .; j_gene: TRBJ1-2; d_gene: .; CDR3aa: CASSQVVFDGYTF; CDR3nt: TGTGCCAGCAGCCAAGTCGTCTTCGATGGCTACACCTTC
v_gene: TRBV30; abundance: once; j_gene: TRBJ2-7; d_gene: .; CDR3aa: CAWRLWGGTHEQYF; CDR3nt: TGTGCCTGGAGACTTTGGGGGGGCACCCACGAGCAGTACTTC
v_gene: TRBV5-6; abundance: .; j_gene: TRBJ1-1; d_gene: .; CDR3aa: CASSFGFWEAFF; CDR3nt: TGTGCCAGCAGCTTCGGGTTTTGGGAAGCTTTCTTT
v_gene: TRBV10-1; abundance: few; j_gene: TRBJ1-6; d_gene: TRBD1; CDR3aa: CASSESGGNSPLHF; CDR3nt: TGCGCCAGCAGTGAATCAGGGGGTAATTCACCCCTCCACTTT
v_gene: TRBV19; abundance: .; j_gene: TRBJ1-4; d_gene: .; CDR3aa: CASSISGANEKLFF; CDR3nt: TGTGCCAGTAGTATCAGCGGGGCTAATGAAAAACTGTTTTTT
v_gene: TRBV19; abundance: .; j_gene: TRBJ1-2; d_gene: .; CDR3aa: CASSIDRRTEYYGYTF; CDR3nt: TGTGCCAGTAGTATAGATAGGAGGACCGAATACTATGGCTACACCTTC
v_gene: TRBV30; abundance: .; j_gene: TRBJ2-5; d_gene: .; CDR3aa: CAWGRETQYF; CDR3nt: TGTGCCTGGGGGAGGGAGACCCAGTACTTC
v_gene: TRBV20-1; abundance: few; j_gene: TRBJ2-7; d_gene: .; CDR3aa: CSAFRADEQYF; CDR3nt: TGCAGTGCATTCCGAGCCGACGAGCAGTACTTC
v_gene: TRBV5-1; abundance: .; j_gene: TRBJ2-1; d_gene: .; CDR3aa: CASSLEGTLAFF; CDR3nt: TGCGCCAGCAGCTTGGAAGGGACTCTGGCGTTCTTC
v_gene: TRBV5-4; abundance: few; j_gene: TRBJ1-1; d_gene: TRBD1; CDR3aa: CASSPWDRMLTEAFF; CDR3nt: TGTGCCAGCAGCCCATGGGACAGGATGTTGACTGAAGCTTTCTTT